This entry lists 23 T cell receptor beta chains sequenced from one sample in a study of cytomegalovirus exposure and HLA in healthy donors (dated by TCRdb to the late 2010s). The library was obtained by the immunoSEQ multiplex PCR assay. The multiplex PCR relied on a mix of 60 forward primers for TCR Vbeta segments and 13 reverse primers for TCR Jbeta segments. TCRdb mirrors the immuneACCESS table, restricted to in-frame sequences. Some clones are absent from its copies; in checked studies, under half trace to an unresolved V gene, and the reason for the others is unknown. The sample records 150,000 to 200,000 clones, under 85% of which are singletons. Clones ranked in the top ten supply 2.9% of the sample. Sequencing used PBMCs. Source of these receptors: a male donor in good health and CMV-seronegative.

This clone was counted between two and nine times. The identical CDR3 is also encoded by other nucleotide sequences in the sample. The V and J genes are TRBV6-5 and TRBJ1-5; TRBD1 matches at 9 bases. The germline V gene has CDR1 MNHEY and CDR2 SVGAGI. This CDR3 region has 15 residues. With 0 bases clipped from V and 4 bases from J, the junction kept 1 base outside the gene matches. CDR3 nucleotide sequence: TGTGCCAGCAGTTACTCGGGGACAGGGAATCAGCCCCAGCATTTT. Protein: CASSYSGTGNQPQHF.

This clone was counted a single time. The chain uses TRBV6-5 and TRBJ1-1, with D tentatively TRBD1 (6 bases). Trimming stripped 0 bases from V and 5 bases from J, with 16 bases between. CDR3 length: 16 residues. Germline V gene lookup returns CDR1 MNHEY and CDR2 SVGAGI. CDR3 region: CASSYSYRAQGTEAFF. Written as DNA, the CDR3 is TGTGCCAGCAGTTACTCTTATAGAGCGCAGGGGACTGAAGCTTTCTTT.

The chain employs TRBV30 and TRBJ2-7, with no clear D. There are 11 residues in the CDR3. The V gene's germline CDR1 is GTSNPN and CDR2 SVGIG (reference sequence). V lost 1 base and J 6 bases, leaving 7 bases between the germline ends. The chain's CDR3 is CAWSGASEQYF. In DNA form, the CDR3 reads TGTGCCTGGAGTGGGGCCTCCGAGCAGTACTTC.

V gene TRBV18 combines with J gene TRBJ2-1; TRBD2 matches at 7 bases. Trimming at V came to 1 base and at J to 8 bases, leaving 14 bases not matched to a gene. This CDR3 comprises 17 residues. Germline lookup yields CDR1 KGHSH and CDR2 LQKENI. The CDR3 reads CASSPRVGGSGGDEQFF. The CDR3, as DNA: TGTGCCAGCTCACCACGAGTGGGCGGGAGTGGAGGGGATGAGCAGTTCTTC.

This clone occurred a few times. The chain employs TRBV10-3 and TRBJ2-7; 7 nucleotides line up with TRBD1. Per the germline V gene, CDR1 is ENHRY and CDR2 is SYGVKD. This CDR3 comprises 14 residues. The trim removed 5 bases at V and 0 bases at J, leaving 4 bases unmatched. CDR3 nucleotides: TGTGCCATCAGTACGGGACAGTTCTCCTACGAGCAGTACTTC. Translating it yields CAISTGQFSYEQYF.

The genes are TRBV5-4 and TRBJ1-2, with D perhaps matching TRBD1 (6 bases). CDR1 is SGHNT and CDR2 is YYREEE in the germline V gene (reference sequence). The CDR3 is made up of 12 amino acids. Trimming took 5 bases from V and 3 from J, leaving 8 bases between them. In DNA, the CDR3 is TGTGCCAGCAGAACAGGGTACTATGGCTACACCTTC. Its translation is CASRTGYYGYTF.

This chain links TRBV2 with TRBJ2-1; no clear D gene. This CDR3 has 11 amino acids. Trimming took off 11 bases at V and 5 bases at J, with 10 bases between the two ends. From germline, CDR1 is SNHLY and CDR2 FYNNEI. CDR3 DNA sequence: TGTGCCGCCGGCACTAACAATGAGCAGTTCTTC. Translation gives CAAGTNNEQFF. Variable domain in full (rest from reference TRBV2 and TRBJ2-1): EPEVTQTPSHQVTQMGQEVILRCVPISNHLYFYWYRQILGQKVEFLVSFYNNEISEKSEIFDDQFSVERPDGSNFTLKIRSTKLEDSAMYFCAAGTNNEQFFGPGTRLTVL.

The genes are TRBV6-5 and TRBJ2-7; 7 nucleotides match TRBD2. Germline CDR1 reads MNHEY; CDR2 reads SVGAGI. The CDR3 length is 13 residues. J was trimmed by 4 bases and V by 7 bases; bases with no gene match: 7. The DNA for the CDR3 is TGTGCCAGCAAACCTAGCGGAACATACGAGCAGTACTTC. Translating gives CASKPSGTYEQYF.

The V call is TRBV28, the J call TRBJ1-5; D may be TRBD1 (5 bases). Germline V gives CDR1 MDHEN, CDR2 SYDVKM. The CDR3 extends over 14 amino acids. V shed 5 bases and J shed 11 bases, with 19 bases lying between them. The CDR3 sequence is CASSRVGQRGSQHF. The CDR3 DNA is TGTGCCAGCAGTCGTGTCGGTCAGCGGGGGTCCCAGCATTTT.

This clone was picked up a small number of times. The J gene is TRBJ1-1, the V gene TRBV18; D call uncertain. Trimming pared 6 bases from V and 4 bases from J, leaving 15 bases between. The CDR3 is 14 residues long. CDR1 and CDR2 from the germline V gene are KGHSH and LQKENI. The CDR3 DNA reads TGTGCCAGCTCGCGATCCACGCTAGCCACTGAAGCTTTCTTT. This sequence encodes CASSRSTLATEAFF.

The chain links TRBV6-6 to TRBJ2-4, with 10 bases fitting TRBD2. Losses at the gene ends were 6 bases for V and 7 bases for J; bases not matched to a gene: 9. The CDR3 has 15 residues. Germline V gene data show CDR1 as MNHNY and CDR2 as SVGAGI (reference sequence). The CDR3 nucleotides are TGTGCCAGCAGCCGACGGACTAGCGGTAGGAACATTCAGTACTTC. As protein: CASSRRTSGRNIQYF.

V and J are TRBV6-5 and TRBJ2-1; the D gene is possibly TRBD1 (6 bases). The CDR3 length is 13 residues. CDR1 MNHEY and CDR2 SVGAGI come from the germline V gene. The germline V and J ends were trimmed by 6 bases and 5 bases, with 11 bases remaining between them. The CDR3 region has the DNA TGTGCCAGCAGCCTGGGGGCCCACAATGAGCAGTTCTTC. This translates into CASSLGAHNEQFF.

V gene TRBV6-6 combines with J gene TRBJ1-2, with unresolved D. The V gene lost 4 bases and the J gene lost 5 bases, with 11 bases spanning the gap. Germline values: CDR1 MNHNY, CDR2 SVGAGI (reference sequence). This CDR3 region has 13 residues. The CDR3 sequence is CASSSFVTYGYTF. The CDR3 region has the DNA TGTGCCAGCAGTTCCTTCGTCACTTATGGCTACACCTTC.

This rearrangement joins TRBV2 to TRBJ1-1; TRBD1 aligns across 8 bases. The CDR3 has 14 residues. With 3 bases clipped from V and 6 bases from J, the junction kept 6 bases outside the gene matches. Germline lookup yields CDR1 SNHLY and CDR2 FYNNEI. The CDR3 spells CASSDLIQGAEAFF. DNA for the CDR3: TGTGCCAGCAGTGACCTAATACAGGGGGCTGAAGCTTTCTTT.

A remark on this clone: Other nucleotide sequences in the sample specify the same CDR3. The V and J genes are TRBV18 and TRBJ1-2; D is unclear. V gave up 0 bases and J gave up 3 bases, with 8 bases separating them. The germline CDR1 and CDR2 sequences are KGHSH and LQKENI. There are 14 residues in the CDR3. The CDR3 region is CASSPPGDYYGYTF. For the CDR3, the DNA is TGTGCCAGCTCACCACCGGGCGATTACTATGGCTACACCTTC.

This clone has a single count. The CDR3 DNA reads TGTGCCAGCAGCTTAGCTCCGGGCGGGGAGGCCTACAATGAGCAGTTCTTC. Amino acid sequence: CASSLAPGGEAYNEQFF. The chain carries TRBV7-6 and TRBJ2-1; perhaps TRBD2 as D (6 bases). This CDR3 is 17 amino acids long. Trimming shortened V by 0 bases and J by 2 bases, and 14 bases separated the two germline ends. Germline assignment: CDR1 SGHVS and CDR2 FNYEAQ.

The genes are TRBV12-5 and TRBJ1-2; D remains ambiguous. Germline V lookup: CDR1 LGHNT, CDR2 FRNRAP. This CDR3 is 15 amino acids long. Trimming took 4 bases from V and 4 from J, leaving 16 bases between them. The CDR3 here is CASGSPRTPLYGYTF. CDR3 bases: TGTGCTAGTGGTTCTCCCCGGACTCCCCTCTATGGCTACACCTTC.

The rearrangement uses TRBV5-1 and TRBJ1-1, with D hard to call. Germline-derived CDR1 and CDR2 are SGHRS and YFSETQ. Trimming left V 2 bases short and J 1 base short, with 6 bases between. The CDR3 runs 13 residues. CDR3 sequence (DNA): TGCGCCAGCAGCTTCCCCAGGAACACTGAAGCTTTCTTT. It specifies CASSFPRNTEAFF. Drawing the rest from reference TRBV5-1 and TRBJ1-1, the complete variable domain is KAGVTQTPRYLIKTRGQQVTLSCSPISGHRSVSWYQQTPGQGLQFLFEYFSETQRNKGNFPGRFSGRQFSNSRSEMNVSTLELGDSALYLCASSFPRNTEAFFGQGTRLTVV.

The chain employs TRBV28 and TRBJ2-1; 10 bases are shared with TRBD2. The CDR3 is made up of 15 amino acids. From germline, CDR1 is MDHEN and CDR2 SYDVKM. V trimming: 7 bases; J trimming: 0 bases; junction bases outside the gene matches: 3. CDR3 sequence: CASNPSGSSYNEQFF. The DNA for the CDR3 is TGTGCCAGCAACCCTAGCGGGAGCTCCTACAATGAGCAGTTCTTC.

CDR3 DNA: TGTGCCAGCAGTGAATTGGGGGGGCGCTACACTGAAGCTTTCTTT. Translating it yields CASSELGGRYTEAFF. The chain employs TRBV25-1 and TRBJ1-1; a possible D gene is TRBD1 (6 bases). Per germline, CDR1 MGHDK and CDR2 SYGVNS. Trimming left V 1 base short and J 3 bases short, with 12 bases between. The length of the CDR3 is 15 residues.

The V call is TRBV15, the J call TRBJ1-5, with D perhaps TRBD1 (6 bases). This CDR3 spans 18 amino acids. The V end was cut by 0 bases, the J end by 6 bases, with 21 bases between. CDR1 is LNHNV and CDR2 is YYDKDF in the germline V gene (reference sequence). The CDR3 here is CATSRDPLAGVVGQPQHF. In nucleotides, the CDR3 is TGTGCCACCAGCAGAGATCCTTTGGCAGGGGTGGTCGGTCAGCCCCAGCATTTT.

This clone was counted once. The J gene is TRBJ2-5, the V gene TRBV15; D gene uncertain. Near its end, the DNA agrees better with TRBJ2-7, so the J call may be wrong. Per the germline V gene, CDR1 is LNHNV and CDR2 is YYDKDF (reference sequence). The CDR3 contains 13 residues. The CDR3 DNA reads TGTGCCACCAGCAGAGATCTCCCTTACGAGCAGTACTTC. Encoded protein: CATSRDLPYEQYF.

This chain uses TRBV18 with TRBJ2-7; TRBD2 matches 12 bases. The V gene's germline CDR1 is KGHSH and CDR2 LQKENI. V trimming: 4 bases; J trimming: 1 base; junction bases outside the gene matches: 8. CDR3 length equals 17 residues. The CDR3 protein is CASSLLTSGSVSYEQYF. The CDR3 region has the DNA TGTGCCAGCTCACTACTGACTAGCGGGAGCGTTTCCTACGAGCAGTACTTC.